The clone carrying this TCR beta chain was detected only a few times. Its target is unknown. This entry belongs to a study of T-cell memory formation after mild COVID-19. Findings of the study overall: Still unconfirmed is whether the second-wave clones peaking on day 37 recognized SARS-CoV-2. Pre-infection memory already had some responding clones, implying cross-reactive memory joined.

The germline V and J ends were trimmed by 2 bases and 3 bases, with 10 bases remaining between them. CDR3 length: 15 residues. From the 5' RACE reads, TCRdb called clonotypes with MiXCR, one entry per CDR3 protein. Of 400,000 to 500,000 distinct CDR3 sequences in the sample, 20% to 25% were seen once. Sequencing was carried out using PBMCs or a T cell subset sorted from them (not recorded which). The chain employs TRBV12-3 or TRBV12-4 and TRBJ2-2; D is undetermined. The TCR comes from an adult woman who had mild COVID-19 (a few samples of this study predate the infection). Cell type and time point are not known. The CDR3 DNA reads as TGTGCCAGCAGTTTACTTGGACGGTACACCGGGGAGCTGTTTTTT. Its protein is CASSLLGRYTGELFF.